This TCR beta chain was documented in a study of cytomegalovirus exposure and HLA in healthy donors. Study results and caveats: The study listed 164 cytomegalovirus-associated TCR beta chains. In a later analysis, a missense DCLRE1C variant was linked to TCR beta V- and J-gene trimming. The study carried out a later analysis of TCR beta sequences. It associated approximately 16,000 of them with specific HLA alleles at a false discovery rate of 0.05.

Points on this clone: Its cognate antigen is unknown.

Use of 60 Vbeta and 13 Jbeta primers characterized the PCR. Authors' methods: The authors later counted 65 million to 80 million unique TCR beta chains, some 9.9 million of them shared. The repertoire was sequenced with immunoSEQ multiplex PCR; TCRdb's copy has only in-frame clones and lacks some. V and J calls and clone size are those listed in that table; D and trimming were worked out from the DNA. The table has some 100,000 clones, approximately 80% seen once; the top ten hold around 4%. Germline CDR1 SGHDN, CDR2 FVKESK. J gave up 5 bases and V 4 bases, and 7 bases lay outside the gene matches. This CDR3 contains 14 residues.

Material: PBMCs. This TCR was sampled from a female donor in good health and CMV-seropositive. The chain recombines TRBV14 with TRBJ2-5; the match to TRBD2 covers 7 bases. The CDR3 coding sequence is TGTGCCAGCAGCCGGGGCGGGAGCTCTGAGACCCAGTACTTC. This codes for CASSRGGSSETQYF.